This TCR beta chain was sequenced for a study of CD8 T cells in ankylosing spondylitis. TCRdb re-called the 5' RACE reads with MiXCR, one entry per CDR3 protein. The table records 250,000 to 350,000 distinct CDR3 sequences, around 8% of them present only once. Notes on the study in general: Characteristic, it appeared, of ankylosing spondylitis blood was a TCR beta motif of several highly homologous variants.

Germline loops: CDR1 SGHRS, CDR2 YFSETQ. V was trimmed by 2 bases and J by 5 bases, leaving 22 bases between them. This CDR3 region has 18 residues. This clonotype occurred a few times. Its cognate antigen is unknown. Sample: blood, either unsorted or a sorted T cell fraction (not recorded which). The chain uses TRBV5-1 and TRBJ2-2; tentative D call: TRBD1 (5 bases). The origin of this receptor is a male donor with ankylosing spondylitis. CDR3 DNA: TGCGCCAGCAGCTTCGGGCAGGGCGCACGACAGATGACCGGGGAGCTGTTTTTT. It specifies CASSFGQGARQMTGELFF.